The sequence of this T cell receptor beta chain was determined in a study of T cells in localized non-small cell lung cancer. Study-wide findings and caveats: Median approximately 58 top-100 tumor clones were shared with paired adjacent lung. Tumor samples were not multi-region, leaving intratumor heterogeneity unexcluded.

This table comes from immunoSEQ multiplex PCR, and its TCRdb copy is limited to in-frame clones, with some not included. The top ten clones hold around 1.7% of a sample with some 130,000 clones, 70% to 90% of them seen once. As for this clone: Antigen: not known.

The germline CDR1 and CDR2 sequences are SEHNR and FQNEAQ (reference sequence). The CDR3 loop spans 15 amino acids. J lost 5 bases, V lost 1 base, and 3 bases had no gene match. The receptor was derived from a female donor older than 55 with stage I lung adenocarcinoma. The V gene is TRBV7-9, the J gene TRBJ2-1; 9 nucleotides match TRBD2. Source: peripheral blood, taken before any cancer treatment. CDR3 DNA: TGTGCCAGCAGCTTAGGGAGCGGGAGGAACAATGAGCAGTTCTTC. Its protein product is CASSLGSGRNNEQFF.